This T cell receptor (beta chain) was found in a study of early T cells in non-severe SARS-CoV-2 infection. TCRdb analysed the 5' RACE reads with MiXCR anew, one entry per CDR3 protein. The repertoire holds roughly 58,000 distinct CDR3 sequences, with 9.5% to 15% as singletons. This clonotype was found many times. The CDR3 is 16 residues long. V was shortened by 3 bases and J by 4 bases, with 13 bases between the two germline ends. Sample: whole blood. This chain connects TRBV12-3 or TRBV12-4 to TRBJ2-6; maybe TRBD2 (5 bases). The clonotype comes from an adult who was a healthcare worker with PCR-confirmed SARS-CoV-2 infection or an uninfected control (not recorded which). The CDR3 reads CASSLMTGSGANVLTF. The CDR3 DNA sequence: TGTGCCAGCAGTTTGATGACGGGGTCCGGGGCCAACGTCCTGACTTTC.